Below, one TCR beta chain is given with its context. Clones were sequenced by immunoSEQ multiplex PCR, and TCRdb holds only the in-frame ones, with some missing. The table records 150,000 to 200,000 clones, approximately 82% of them present only once. These data belong to a study of blood T cell repertoires in COVID-19. Study-level background: COVID-19 samples from acute and convalescent phases originated in the United States, Italy and Spain. T cells, B-cell-depleted T cells, or PBMCs supplied cDNA or gDNA.

This CDR3 comprises 13 residues. V was cut by 2 bases and J by 6 bases, with 9 bases left in between. Germline V CDR1 and CDR2: LGHDT, YNNKEL (reference sequence). The chain recombines TRBV3-1 (or the pseudogene TRBV3-2) with TRBJ2-3; possibly TRBD2 for D (6 bases). The sample comprised peripheral blood. This receptor was taken from a woman older than 75 with acute or convalescent COVID-19. The CDR3 is CASSQRGDDTQYF. The CDR3 nucleotides are TGTGCCAGCAGCCAACGCGGGGACGATACGCAGTATTTT.